A single sample gave rise to the 4 T cell receptor beta chains below, sequenced in a study of T cell responses to AZD1222 COVID-19 vaccine. Measured with immunoSEQ multiplex PCR; TCRdb has only the in-frame clones, and not every one. The table lists 150,000 to 200,000 clones, roughly 87% of them singletons, with less than 3% in the top ten. This sample comprised peripheral blood, obtained on day 0 of AZD1222 vaccination. These receptors were collected from an adult in good health.

The chain couples TRBV7-2 to TRBJ1-6; maybe TRBD1 (5 bases). This CDR3 comprises 17 residues. Trimming cost V 1 base and J 6 bases, with 16 bases left between them. The V gene's germline CDR1 is SGHTA and CDR2 FQGNSA. CDR3 DNA sequence: TGTGCCAGCAGCTTAGGCCTTAGGGGTAGAGGTAATTCACCCCTCCACTTT. Its protein is CASSLGLRGRGNSPLHF.

This clone was seen just once. The chain has TRBV7-2 and TRBJ1-2; D not resolved. The CDR3 has 13 amino acids. Looked up from germline, CDR1 is SGHTA and CDR2 is FQGNSA. V was cut by 3 bases and J by 0 bases, with 5 bases left in between. In DNA form, the CDR3 reads TGTGCCAGCAGCTTGCAAGCTAACTATGGCTACACCTTC. Protein sequence: CASSLQANYGYTF.

CDR3 in DNA: TGCGCCAGCAGCCCGGACAGCGATGGCTACACCTTC. Translation gives CASSPDSDGYTF. V usage is TRBV5-1 and J usage is TRBJ1-2; a weak D match, TRBD1 (6 bases). V was trimmed by 4 bases and J by 6 bases, leaving 10 bases between them. The CDR3 runs to 12 residues. Germline CDR1 is SGHRS and CDR2 is YFSETQ.

V gene TRBV2 combines with J gene TRBJ1-5; D is unresolved. The CDR3 runs 13 residues. V shed 5 bases and J shed 1 base, with 6 bases lying between them. Germline V CDR1 and CDR2: SNHLY, FYNNEI. The CDR3 DNA sequence: TGTGCCAGCAGTCCTGACAGCAATCAGCCCCAGCATTTT. Amino acids: CASSPDSNQPQHF.